This TCR beta chain appears in the sequencing data of a study of vaccination and CD4 T cells after COVID-19. About the study: Convalescent study patients returned SARS-CoV-2 positive nasal swab PCR results, with nine mild cases and one severe. Every culture used as a control got a CEFX pool, an HIV-1 Nef pool, or no peptide.

CDR1 and CDR2 (germline): SEHNR, FQNEAQ (reference sequence). The CDR3 consists of 14 residues. V was shortened by 6 bases and J by 7 bases, with 15 bases between the two germline ends. Concerning this clonotype: Antigen specificity is unknown.

Treatment specified: roughly ten-day PBMC culture with coronavirus spike peptide pools or control peptides (ViraFEST assay). ViraFEST used peptide pools to expand antigen-specific T cells before TCR sequencing. Cultured CD4+ T-cell DNA underwent Oncomine TCR Beta short-read sequencing. It was cultured CD4+ T cells from which genomic DNA was extracted. Each CDR3 protein is one row after TCRdb ran MiXCR on the PCR reads. The sample has under 25,000 distinct CDR3 sequences, 35% to 55% seen once. The chain links TRBV7-9 to TRBJ2-2; D tentatively reads TRBD1 or TRBD2 (6 bases each). The receptor comes from a human donor who had recovered from COVID-19. The material sequenced was CD4+ T cells from blood, cultured in vitro. The DNA of the CDR3 is TGTGCCAGCAGGTTGGGGGCGCGGGACGGGGAGCTGTTTTTT. Translated, it gives CASRLGARDGELFF.